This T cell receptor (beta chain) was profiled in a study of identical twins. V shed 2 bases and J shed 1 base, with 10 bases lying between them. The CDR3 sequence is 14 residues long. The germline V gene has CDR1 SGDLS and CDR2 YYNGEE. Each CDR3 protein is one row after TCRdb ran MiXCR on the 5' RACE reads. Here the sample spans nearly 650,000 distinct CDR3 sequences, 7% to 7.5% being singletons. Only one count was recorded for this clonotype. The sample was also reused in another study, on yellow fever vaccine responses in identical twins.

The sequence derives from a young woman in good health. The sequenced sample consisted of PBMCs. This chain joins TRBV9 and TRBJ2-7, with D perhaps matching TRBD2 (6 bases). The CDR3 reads CASSVYAGSYEQYF. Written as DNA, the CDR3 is TGTGCCAGCAGCGTGTATGCGGGATCCTACGAGCAGTACTTC. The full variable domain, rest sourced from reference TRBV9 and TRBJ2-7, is DSGVTQTPKHLITATGQRVTLRCSPRSGDLSVYWYQQSLDQGLQFLIQYYNGEERAKGNILERFSAQQFPDLHSELNLSSLELGDSALYFCASSVYAGSYEQYFGPGTRLTVT.